These 24 T cell receptor beta chains were all obtained from the same sample, sequenced in a study of human T cells and chemical hapten exposure (dated by TCRdb to the early 2020s). Taken with the paper, the label for time point translates to: patch test 1, 2 weeks after DPC sensitization. The sample's treatment or condition, from its label and the paper: therapeutic diphenylcyclopropenone sensitization with weekly scalp DPC. Libraries were constructed by RACE. Sequenced using a NextSeq 500. The public reads were quality trimmed at Q25 with fastp and then assembled into clones with MiXCR by TCRdb, keeping productive beta chains. One record per CDR3 amino acid sequence lists the most common genes and DNA. The sample yields nearly 350,000 distinct CDR3 sequences; approximately 6.3% were counted once. The ten largest clones add up to around 8.4% of the sample. The sequenced sample was whole blood, obtained in connection with sensitization to the hapten diphenylcyclopropenone (DPC). These receptor sequences come from a woman between 18 and 29 years old with alopecia areata. Some clones in this sample may be carry-over from other donors' samples.

This clonotype was picked up many times. This chain uses TRBV29-1 with TRBJ1-5, with 7 positions matching TRBD1. This CDR3 is built from 13 residues. Germline V gene data show CDR1 as SQVTM and CDR2 as ANQGSEA. V shed 7 bases, J shed 2 bases, and the junction held 5 bases outside the gene matches. CDR3 nucleotide sequence: TGCAGCGCCGCCACAGGGGGCAATCAGCCCCAGCATTTT. It encodes CSAATGGNQPQHF. Using reference TRBV29-1 and TRBJ1-5 for the parts outside the CDR3, the full variable domain is SAVISQKPSRDICQRGTSLTIQCQVDSQVTMMFWYRQQPGQSLTLIATANQGSEATYESGFVIDKFPISRPNLTFSTLTVSNMSPEDSSIYLCSAATGGNQPQHFGDGTRLSIL.

This clonotype has more than one count but fewer than ten. This chain uses TRBV28 with TRBJ2-1; D is possibly TRBD1 or TRBD2 (7 bases each). Germline V gives CDR1 MDHEN, CDR2 SYDVKM. V dropped 4 bases and J dropped 4 bases, with 14 bases sitting between them. The CDR3 has 15 amino acids. CDR3 loop: CASSYTGDYYNEQFF. The CDR3 DNA reads as TGTGCCAGCAGTTACACAGGGGACTATTACAATGAGCAGTTCTTC. The full variable domain, rest sourced from reference TRBV28 and TRBJ2-1, is DVKVTQSSRYLVKRTGEKVFLECVQDMDHENMFWYRQDPGLGLRLIYFSYDVKMKEKGDIPEGYSVSREKKERFSLILESASTNQTSMYLCASSYTGDYYNEQFFGPGTRLTVL.

The chain is built from TRBV6-1 and TRBJ2-7; 7 positions match TRBD1. Losses at the gene ends were 7 bases for V and 1 base for J; bases not matched to a gene: 10. Germline V CDR1 and CDR2: MNHNS, SASEGT. This CDR3 is 15 amino acids long. CDR3 DNA sequence: TGTGCCAGCATCCTGACAGGGACCCTTTCCTACGAGCAGTACTTC. It yields the protein CASILTGTLSYEQYF.

This clonotype was observed many times. The chain combines TRBV12-3 or TRBV12-4 with TRBJ2-3; D is perhaps TRBD1 or TRBD2 (5 bases each). The V and J ends lost 0 bases and 3 bases respectively, with 13 bases between them. The CDR3 is made up of 16 amino acids. Here the CDR3 reads CASSLAGRGATDTQYF. The CDR3 DNA sequence: TGTGCCAGCAGTTTAGCAGGCAGAGGGGCAACAGATACGCAGTATTTT.

The chain joins TRBV7-3 to TRBJ1-2, with D unresolved. The CDR3 covers 14 residues. V dropped 6 bases and J dropped 8 bases, with 19 bases sitting between them. Germline values: CDR1 SGHTA, CDR2 FQGTGA. The CDR3 reads CASSMDSELRGYTF. The CDR3 nucleotides are TGTGCCAGCAGTATGGACTCTGAACTGAGGGGCTACACCTTC.

Remarks on this clonotype: A much larger clone lies a single base off, so this may be a read error. CDR3 region: CASTTSTDTQYF. CDR3 coding DNA: TGTGCCAGCACCACTAGCACAGATACGCAGTATTTT. The rearrangement uses TRBV6-2 or TRBV6-3 and TRBJ2-3; D is uncertain. The V end lost 7 bases, the J end lost 0 bases, and 5 bases lay between the germline ends. Germline CDR1 MNHEY, CDR2 SVGEGT. The CDR3 runs to 12 residues.

The CDR3 region has the DNA TGCGCCAGCAGCTATTATTCGTCGGGACTAGCGGGGGGGCCAGAGACCCAGTACTTC. This translates into CASSYYSSGLAGGPETQYF. The J gene is TRBJ2-5, the V gene TRBV4-1; 16 bases map to TRBD2. With V trimmed by 5 bases and J by 4 bases, 13 bases remained unmatched. This CDR3 contains 19 residues. Germline assignment: CDR1 MGHRA and CDR2 YSYEKL.

This clonotype was observed at least ten times. The chain employs TRBV12-3 or TRBV12-4 and TRBJ1-6; D remains unclear. The length of the CDR3 is 12 residues. Between the trimmed V and J ends, which lost 6 bases and 9 bases, there was a span of 9 bases. Written as DNA, the CDR3 is TGTGCCAGCAGACTAGTTGGTTCACCCCTCCACTTT. Translation: CASRLVGSPLHF.

This clonotype came up many times. The chain combines TRBV6-4 with TRBJ2-2; a possible D gene is TRBD2 (5 bases). CDR3 length: 13 residues. The V and J ends lost 3 bases and 3 bases respectively, with 5 bases between them. Germline V gene lookup returns CDR1 MRHNA and CDR2 SNTAGT. CDR3 sequence reads: CASSERDTGELFF. The DNA for the CDR3 is TGTGCCAGCAGTGAGAGGGACACCGGGGAGCTGTTTTTT.

In its sample, this clonotype was seen many times. This chain connects TRBV4-3 to TRBJ2-5; D call uncertain. Germline lookup yields CDR1 LGHNA and CDR2 YSLEER. This CDR3 is 15 amino acids long. The V end was cut by 1 base, the J end by 5 bases, with 14 bases between. The CDR3 DNA follows: TGCGCCAGCAGCCAAGGACCCAGACTGGTGGAGACCCAGTACTTC. This encodes CASSQGPRLVETQYF.

The genes are TRBV12-3 or TRBV12-4 and TRBJ1-5; D gene uncertain. The CDR3 extends over 15 amino acids. V lost 1 base and J 0 bases, leaving 7 bases between the germline ends. CDR3 loop: CASSLVGFSNQPQHF. The CDR3 nucleotides are TGTGCCAGCAGTTTAGTGGGGTTTAGCAATCAGCCCCAGCATTTT.

The chain links TRBV5-1 to TRBJ2-7; 12 bases align to TRBD1. CDR1 and CDR2 from the germline V gene are SGHRS and YFSETQ. V lost 7 bases and J lost 7; bases outside the gene matches: 9. This CDR3 spans 14 amino acids. This CDR3 is CASGTGTGGGEQYF. In DNA, the CDR3 is TGCGCCAGCGGGACCGGGACAGGGGGCGGGGAGCAGTACTTC.

The CDR3 spells CASSLGTGRYRVGKLFF. In DNA, the CDR3 is TGTGCCAGCAGTCTTGGGACAGGCCGGTATCGGGTCGGAAAACTGTTTTTT. This sequence joins TRBV12-3 or TRBV12-4 and TRBJ1-4; 8 positions match TRBD1. After removal of 5 bases from V and 10 bases from J, the junction contained 18 bases not matched to a gene. The CDR3 has 17 amino acids.

V gene TRBV10-3 combines with J gene TRBJ2-3, with 12 bases fitting TRBD2. V shed 2 bases, J shed 0 bases, and the junction held 3 bases outside the gene matches. Germline CDR1 is ENHRY and CDR2 is SYGVKD. The CDR3 spans 17 residues. The CDR3 DNA reads as TGTGCCATCAGTGAGGAGCTAGCGGGGGGGAGCACAGATACGCAGTATTTT. Its translation: CAISEELAGGSTDTQYF.

This clonotype was detected a few times. The chain is built from TRBV18 and TRBJ1-2, with D possibly being TRBD1 (5 bases). Trimming removed 0 bases at V and 5 bases at J, with 10 bases between. This CDR3 contains 14 residues. Germline V gene sequence: CDR1 KGHSH, CDR2 LQKENI. The CDR3 spells CASSPPQGGYGYTF. In DNA, the CDR3 is TGTGCCAGCTCACCACCGCAGGGTGGTTATGGCTACACCTTC. The whole variable domain, filled in from reference TRBV18 and TRBJ1-2, reads NAGVMQNPRHLVRRRGQEARLRCSPMKGHSHVYWYRQLPEEGLKFMVYLQKENIIDESGMPKERFSAEFPKEGPSILRIQQVVRGDSAAYFCASSPPQGGYGYTFGSGTRLTVV.

In this sample, this clonotype turned up a few times. This chain joins TRBV11-2 and TRBJ2-4; possibly TRBD1 for D (6 bases). The CDR3 contains 17 residues. Germline CDR1 SGHAT, CDR2 FQNNGV. The V end was cut by 4 bases, the J end by 0 bases, with 16 bases between. The CDR3 loop is CASSSLRGSLAKNIQYF. CDR3 DNA sequence: TGTGCCAGCAGCTCCCTGAGGGGGTCCCTAGCCAAAAACATTCAGTACTTC. Full variable domain (rest looked up from reference TRBV11-2 and TRBJ2-4): EAGVAQSPRYKIIEKRQSVAFWCNPISGHATLYWYQQILGQGPKLLIQFQNNGVVDDSQLPKDRFSAERLKGVDSTLKIQPAKLEDSAVYLCASSSLRGSLAKNIQYFGAGTRLSVL.

This clonotype was seen at least ten times. V usage is TRBV12-3 or TRBV12-4 and J usage is TRBJ2-4, with 7 bases that match TRBD1. The CDR3 runs 16 residues. The ends lost 3 bases at V and 3 bases at J; junction bases unmatched: 8. The CDR3 region has the DNA TGTGCCAGCAGTTTCCGACAGGGTTTCGACAAAAACATTCAGTACTTC. Amino acids: CASSFRQGFDKNIQYF.

This clonotype was seen repeatedly, ten times or more. The rearrangement joins TRBV6-2 or TRBV6-3 to TRBJ1-4; D unclear. CDR3 length equals 17 residues. Deletions cut 0 bases from V and 0 bases from J, with 11 bases between. In germline, CDR1 is MNHEY, CDR2 SVGEGT. In DNA form, the CDR3 reads TGTGCCAGCAGTTACTCGATCACCCAAGCAACTAATGAAAAACTGTTTTTT. It yields the protein CASSYSITQATNEKLFF.

The J gene is TRBJ1-4, the V gene TRBV20-1; D may be TRBD1 (6 bases). The CDR3 sequence is 15 residues long. V was shortened by 0 bases and J by 8 bases, with 16 bases between the two germline ends. Germline V gene lookup returns CDR1 DFQATT and CDR2 SNEGSKA (reference sequence). The CDR3 nucleotides are TGCAGTGCTAGAGATCGGGAGGGGGACGGAGAAAAACTGTTTTTT. This sequence encodes CSARDREGDGEKLFF.

In its sample, this clonotype was seen many times. The chain employs TRBV3-1 and TRBJ2-7; D is unclear. In germline, CDR1 is LGHDT, CDR2 YNNKEL (reference sequence). The V end was cut by 0 bases, the J end by 0 bases, with 12 bases between. The CDR3 totals 16 residues. This CDR3 reads CASSQEVTVSSYEQYF. The CDR3 region has the DNA TGTGCCAGCAGCCAAGAGGTGACGGTAAGCTCCTACGAGCAGTACTTC.

The V and J genes are TRBV6-6 and TRBJ1-5, with a tentative D call TRBD1 (5 bases). CDR3 length equals 16 residues. V lost 1 base and J lost 1, with 11 bases in between. The V gene's germline CDR1 is MNHNY and CDR2 SVGAGI (reference sequence). The CDR3 DNA is TGTGCCAGCAGTTACTTCCGGGACGGGAGCAATCAGCCCCAGCATTTT. Translated: CASSYFRDGSNQPQHF.

J is TRBJ1-5 and V is TRBV7-2; 10 bases line up with TRBD1. The CDR3 extends over 19 amino acids. Germline values: CDR1 SGHTA, CDR2 FQGNSA. The trim removed 4 bases at V and 0 bases at J, leaving 12 bases unmatched. The DNA for the CDR3 is TGTGCCAGCAGCTCCATCGACAGGGGGCCGTATTATAGCAATCAGCCCCAGCATTTT. It translates to CASSSIDRGPYYSNQPQHF. Full variable domain (missing parts from reference TRBV7-2 and TRBJ1-5): GAGVSQSPSNKVTEKGKDVELRCDPISGHTALYWYRQSLGQGLEFLIYFQGNSAPDKSGLPSDRFSAERTGGSVSTLTIQRTQQEDSAVYLCASSSIDRGPYYSNQPQHFGDGTRLSIL.

The genes are TRBV18 and TRBJ2-5; tentative D call: TRBD1 (7 bases). Trimming left V 2 bases short and J 3 bases short, with 13 bases between. Germline assignment: CDR1 KGHSH and CDR2 LQKENI. This CDR3 comprises 15 residues. Written as DNA, the CDR3 is TGTGCCAGCTCACCAGCGGGACAGTCAAAAGAGACCCAGTACTTC. It encodes CASSPAGQSKETQYF.

This chain's CDR3 is CASSQIAGKTNEKLFF. The CDR3 DNA follows: TGCGCCAGCAGCCAAATAGCCGGGAAAACTAATGAAAAACTGTTTTTT. The chain uses TRBV4-1 and TRBJ1-4, with unresolved D. CDR1 MGHRA and CDR2 YSYEKL come from the germline V gene. CDR3 length: 16 residues. The V end lost 2 bases, the J end lost 1 base, and 11 bases lay between the germline ends.